The 26 T cell receptor beta chains below were found in one sample sequenced in a study of T cell changes during pregnancy in multiple sclerosis. Profiling relied on immunoSEQ multiplex PCR, and the TCRdb table lists in-frame clones only, not all of them. The data contain 55,000 to 75,000 clones, 91% of them seen just once; the ten biggest clones take up 2% to 2.5%. Sequences were derived from peripheral blood, sampled in the third trimester of pregnancy. All receptors derive from a female donor in good health, enrolled as a control in a pregnancy study.

The chain has TRBV6-1 and TRBJ1-1, with D unresolved. V lost 2 bases to trimming and J lost 2 bases, with 15 bases between them. The CDR3 runs 16 residues. Germline V CDR1 and CDR2: MNHNS, SASEGT. The DNA for the CDR3 is TGTGCCAGCAGTGAACTATCAGTGGGCCTTAACACTGAAGCTTTCTTT. The encoded protein is CASSELSVGLNTEAFF.

V and J are TRBV10-3 and TRBJ1-1; 8 bases are a match to TRBD1. Germline V gene lookup returns CDR1 ENHRY and CDR2 SYGVKD. The CDR3 consists of 13 residues. V lost 4 bases, J lost 3 bases, and 1 base stayed unmatched. The CDR3 loop is CAISGTGYTEAFF. The CDR3 bases are TGTGCCATCAGTGGGACAGGGTACACTGAAGCTTTCTTT.

This clone has a handful of counts. The rearrangement joins TRBV10-3 to TRBJ1-1; D is undetermined. The V and J ends lost 5 bases and 8 bases respectively, with 9 bases between them. Germline loops: CDR1 ENHRY, CDR2 SYGVKD. The CDR3 totals 11 residues. Here the CDR3 reads CAISSGNEAFF. For the CDR3, the DNA is TGTGCCATCAGTTCCGGGAACGAAGCTTTCTTT.

The chain has TRBV10-3 and TRBJ1-4, with a tentative D call TRBD1 (6 bases). The V end lost 6 bases, the J end lost 3 bases, and 11 bases lay between the germline ends. Germline assignment: CDR1 ENHRY and CDR2 SYGVKD. This CDR3 region has 14 residues. The CDR3 DNA reads as TGTGCCATCAGGGGGGCCGGGCCTAATGAAAAACTGTTTTTT. Its protein product is CAIRGAGPNEKLFF.

The chain has TRBV14 and TRBJ2-1; D possibly corresponds to TRBD1 (7 bases). The CDR3 runs to 15 residues. CDR1 and CDR2 (germline): SGHDN, FVKESK. Trimming cost V 4 bases and J 13 bases, with 23 bases left between them. The CDR3 coding sequence is TGTGCCAGCAGCCTTCCCGGACAGGAGGGGAGTGGTCAGTTCTTC. This translates into CASSLPGQEGSGQFF.

V gene TRBV5-1 combines with J gene TRBJ2-1, with TRBD1 as a possible D gene (5 bases). The CDR3 is 15 residues long. Germline-derived CDR1 and CDR2 are SGHRS and YFSETQ. Trimming removed 0 bases from V and 0 bases from J, with 7 bases in between. CDR3 in amino acids: CASSLAQGSYNEQFF. CDR3 nucleotide sequence: TGCGCCAGCAGCTTGGCGCAGGGCTCCTACAATGAGCAGTTCTTC.

The V and J genes are TRBV7-5 and TRBJ1-2; the table gives TRBD1 as D, unverified against the DNA. TRBV7-5 represents a pseudogene. This CDR3 is 20 amino acids long. This CDR3 is CARSSTIPWTGGGSCCGYTF. The CDR3 nucleotides are TGTGCCAGAAGCTCGACGATTCCGTGGACAGGGGGCGGATCGTGTTGTGGCTACACCTTC.

This chain uses TRBV5-6 with TRBJ1-6, with D unclear. Per germline, CDR1 SGHDT and CDR2 YYEEEE. The V and J ends lost 0 bases and 8 bases respectively, with 3 bases between them. The CDR3 loop spans 12 amino acids. CDR3 protein: CASSLAYSPLHF. DNA of the CDR3: TGTGCCAGCAGCTTGGCCTATTCACCCCTCCACTTT.

CDR3 amino acids: CASSKVSRETQYF. CDR3 DNA: TGTGCCAGCAGTAAAGTCTCGAGGGAGACCCAGTACTTC. This chain uses TRBV6-1 with TRBJ2-5; D not resolved. The germline CDR1 and CDR2 sequences are MNHNS and SASEGT. This CDR3 contains 13 residues. Trimming pared 5 bases from V and 5 bases from J, leaving 12 bases between.

The V call is TRBV19, the J call TRBJ2-1; 8 bases agree with TRBD1. Germline V lookup: CDR1 LNHDA, CDR2 SQIVND (reference sequence). There are 15 residues in the CDR3. J lost 3 bases, V lost 6 bases, and 7 bases had no gene match. This CDR3 is CASRQDRAVYNEQFF. CDR3 in DNA: TGTGCCAGTAGACAGGACAGGGCGGTCTACAATGAGCAGTTCTTC.

This chain connects TRBV7-9 to TRBJ2-1, with TRBD2 as a possible D gene (7 bases). V lost 11 bases and J 9 bases, leaving 20 bases between the germline ends. Germline CDR1 is SEHNR and CDR2 is FQNEAQ (reference sequence). CDR3 length: 13 residues. The CDR3 reads CAASAGATSEQFF. The CDR3 coding sequence is TGTGCCGCATCCGCGGGGGCCACCAGTGAGCAGTTCTTC.

V usage is TRBV15 and J usage is TRBJ2-5; TRBD2 matches 11 bases. The CDR3 length is 17 residues. Trimming at V came to 2 bases and at J to 5 bases, leaving 10 bases not matched to a gene. Germline V gene lookup returns CDR1 LNHNV and CDR2 YYDKDF (reference sequence). CDR3 protein: CATSRTLAGGGSETQYF. CDR3 nucleotides: TGTGCCACCAGCAGAACTCTAGCGGGAGGCGGATCGGAGACCCAGTACTTC.

The V call is TRBV18, the J call TRBJ2-3; D unresolved. The CDR3 extends over 14 amino acids. Looked up from germline, CDR1 is KGHSH and CDR2 is LQKENI. V lost 8 bases to trimming and J lost 2 bases, with 14 bases between them. CDR3: CASPTAASTDTQYF. In DNA form, the CDR3 reads TGTGCCAGCCCCACAGCAGCTTCCACAGATACGCAGTATTTT.

The chain couples TRBV28 to TRBJ1-4; possibly TRBD1 for D (5 bases). The germline CDR1 and CDR2 sequences are MDHEN and SYDVKM. The CDR3 runs to 15 residues. V lost 7 bases and J lost 5, with 17 bases in between. The CDR3 sequence: CASKGNRFLNEKLFF. The CDR3 DNA sequence: TGTGCCAGCAAGGGTAACAGGTTCCTAAATGAAAAACTGTTTTTT.

The chain recombines TRBV5-5 with TRBJ2-7; 8 positions agree with TRBD1. V dropped 0 bases and J dropped 2; count of bases not matched to a gene: 1. Germline CDR1 reads SGHKS; CDR2 reads YYEKEE (reference sequence). The CDR3 is 14 amino acids. CDR3 amino acids: CASSLGTGPYEQYF. For the CDR3, the DNA is TGTGCCAGCAGCTTGGGGACAGGGCCCTACGAGCAGTACTTC.

The genes are TRBV7-8 and TRBJ1-3; D possibly corresponds to TRBD1 (6 bases). The CDR3 has 15 residues. The V gene lost 2 bases and the J gene lost 3 bases, with 11 bases spanning the gap. Germline CDR1 SGHVS, CDR2 FQNEAQ. This CDR3 is CASSLSTGLGNTIYF. The CDR3 DNA reads TGTGCCAGCAGCTTATCAACAGGGCTTGGAAACACCATATATTTT. Full variable domain (missing parts from reference TRBV7-8 and TRBJ1-3): GAGVSQSPRYKVAKRGQDVALRCDPISGHVSLFWYQQALGQGPEFLTYFQNEAQLDKSGLPSDRFFAERPEGSVSTLKIQRTQQEDSAVYLCASSLSTGLGNTIYFGEGSWLTVV.

The genes are TRBV5-1 and TRBJ1-4, with no clear D. The length of the CDR3 is 13 residues. V gave up 0 bases and J gave up 8 bases, with 8 bases separating them. The germline CDR1 and CDR2 sequences are SGHRS and YFSETQ. CDR3 nucleotides: TGCGCCAGCAGCTTGGTGGTGGGCGAAAAACTGTTTTTT. This codes for CASSLVVGEKLFF.

This clone was counted a single time. The rearrangement joins TRBV4-1 to TRBJ2-1, with D perhaps TRBD2 (6 bases). The germline V gene has CDR1 MGHRA and CDR2 YSYEKL. This CDR3 is built from 13 residues. Trimming stripped 4 bases from V and 8 bases from J, with 12 bases between. CDR3 DNA sequence: TGCGCCAGCAGCCGGGATCCGGGGGATGAGCAGTTCTTC. Amino acids: CASSRDPGDEQFF.

This chain's CDR3 is CATSSGTRNTIYF. CDR3 sequence (DNA): TGTGCCACCAGCAGTGGGACTCGAAACACCATATATTTT. The chain joins TRBV15 to TRBJ1-3, with a tentative D call TRBD1 (5 bases). Per the germline V gene, CDR1 is LNHNV and CDR2 is YYDKDF (reference sequence). This CDR3 has 13 residues. Trimming took off 3 bases at V and 5 bases at J, with 8 bases between the two ends.

The V call is TRBV30, the J call TRBJ2-1, with 7 bases fitting TRBD1. The CDR3 loop spans 11 amino acids. Germline V gene lookup returns CDR1 GTSNPN and CDR2 SVGIG (reference sequence). Trimming at V came to 5 bases and at J to 10 bases, leaving 5 bases not matched to a gene. The chain's CDR3 is CAWAQGYEQFF. The CDR3 bases are TGTGCCTGGGCACAGGGGTACGAGCAGTTCTTC.

The gene calls are TRBV5-8 and TRBJ2-2, with D possibly being TRBD1 (6 bases). The CDR3 contains 15 residues. Between the trimmed V and J ends, which lost 2 bases and 4 bases, there was a span of 12 bases. Looked up from germline, CDR1 is SGHTS and CDR2 is YDEGEE. This chain's CDR3 is CASSLIQGSTGELFF. The CDR3 coding sequence is TGTGCCAGCAGCTTAATTCAGGGGAGCACCGGGGAGCTGTTTTTT.

The CDR3 nucleotides read TGTGCCAGTAGTCCTAGCGGGAGAGCGACCTACGAGCAGTACTTC. Its translation: CASSPSGRATYEQYF. The chain joins TRBV19 to TRBJ2-7; the match to TRBD2 covers 10 bases. This CDR3 comprises 15 residues. The ends lost 5 bases at V and 2 bases at J; junction bases unmatched: 6. CDR1 LNHDA and CDR2 SQIVND come from the germline V gene (reference sequence).

This chain connects TRBV7-8 to TRBJ1-2, with D possibly TRBD1 on 5 matching bases. This CDR3 is built from 15 residues. CDR1 and CDR2 (germline): SGHVS, FQNEAQ. V was trimmed by 0 bases and J by 6 bases, leaving 14 bases between them. The CDR3 DNA sequence: TGTGCCAGCAGCTTAGCGGTAGCAGGGCGAGATGGCTACACCTTC. Translating it yields CASSLAVAGRDGYTF.

The chain couples TRBV29-1 to TRBJ2-3; a possible D gene is TRBD1 (6 bases). The CDR3 length is 13 residues. The V end was cut by 4 bases, the J end by 3 bases, with 11 bases between. CDR1 is SQVTM, CDR2 ANQGSEA, per germline. Here the CDR3 reads CSVVVQGTDTQYF. The DNA of the CDR3 is TGCAGCGTTGTAGTACAGGGTACAGATACGCAGTATTTT.

The V gene is TRBV2, the J gene TRBJ2-2; possibly TRBD1 for D (6 bases). Deletions cut 5 bases from V and 4 bases from J, with 8 bases between. The CDR3 is made up of 13 amino acids. Germline V gives CDR1 SNHLY, CDR2 FYNNEI. Here the CDR3 reads CASSWTVTGELFF. The CDR3 region has the DNA TGTGCCAGCAGTTGGACAGTCACCGGGGAGCTGTTTTTT.

The rearrangement uses TRBV2 and TRBJ1-5, with D possibly TRBD1 on 6 matching bases. The CDR3 totals 14 residues. The V and J ends lost 6 bases and 2 bases respectively, with 11 bases between them. Looked up from germline, CDR1 is SNHLY and CDR2 is FYNNEI. The CDR3 spells CASRRQEGNQPQHF. The CDR3 DNA is TGTGCCAGCAGGCGACAGGAAGGCAATCAGCCCCAGCATTTT. Supplemented by reference TRBV2 and TRBJ1-5, the full variable domain reads EPEVTQTPSHQVTQMGQEVILRCVPISNHLYFYWYRQILGQKVEFLVSFYNNEISEKSEIFDDQFSVERPDGSNFTLKIRSTKLEDSAMYFCASRRQEGNQPQHFGDGTRLSIL.